The 17 T cell receptor beta chains presented below share a single source sample, sequenced in a study of T cell responses to AZD1222 COVID-19 vaccine (dated by TCRdb to about 2021). Libraries were prepared through the immunoSEQ multiplex PCR assay. The table was pulled from immuneACCESS by TCRdb, which kept in-frame rearrangements only. Such tables lose some clones; where checked, under half of the loss comes from unresolved V genes, and the rest has no known cause. The sample has fewer than 110,000 clones on record, about 86% of them singletons. The top ten clonotypes cover about 1.5% of the sample. In the paper's terms, the time point label means: baseline before first vaccination. Sequences were derived from peripheral blood, sampled on day 0 of AZD1222 vaccination. These receptor sequences come from an adult in good health.

Details on this clone: Other DNA sequences from this sample encode an identical CDR3 as well. The V call is TRBV3-1 (or the pseudogene TRBV3-2), the J call TRBJ1-2, with D unclear. Germline V gene sequence: CDR1 LGHDT, CDR2 YNNKEL (reference sequence). The V end was cut by 1 base, the J end by 2 bases, with 8 bases between. CDR3 length equals 14 residues. The CDR3 loop reads CASSQAGTNYGYTF. The CDR3 nucleotides are TGTGCCAGCAGCCAAGCGGGAACAAACTATGGCTACACCTTC.

The gene calls are TRBV28 and TRBJ1-1, with 7 bases that match TRBD1. The germline V gene encodes CDR1 MDHEN and CDR2 SYDVKM. This CDR3 is 17 amino acids long. Losses at the gene ends were 7 bases for V and 7 bases for J; bases not matched to a gene: 21. The CDR3 is CASTIESGGIFINEAFF. The CDR3 coding sequence is TGTGCCAGCACCATAGAGTCAGGGGGAATTTTTATAAATGAAGCTTTCTTT.

The count of this clone is one. This chain joins TRBV13 and TRBJ1-4, with 11 bases that match TRBD1. V lost 4 bases to trimming and J lost 8 bases; unmatched junction nucleotides: 3. The CDR3 totals 14 residues. Germline V gives CDR1 PRHDT, CDR2 FYEKMQ (reference sequence). CDR3 in amino acids: CASSYRTGGEKLFF. DNA for the CDR3: TGTGCCAGCAGCTACCGGACAGGGGGCGAAAAACTGTTTTTT.

The V call is TRBV19, the J call TRBJ2-7, with TRBD1 identical over 8 bases. Trimming removed 4 bases from V and 3 bases from J; junction bases left unmatched: 11. Germline loops: CDR1 LNHDA, CDR2 SQIVND (reference sequence). This CDR3 has 16 amino acids. The CDR3 DNA is TGTGCCAGTAGTAGCCCAAGGACAGGGACGTACTACGAGCAGTACTTC. As protein: CASSSPRTGTYYEQYF.

The chain couples TRBV5-1 to TRBJ2-1; TRBD2 matches at 15 bases. The CDR3 spans 18 residues. J gave up 9 bases and V 4 bases, and 14 bases lay outside the gene matches. Germline CDR1 is SGHRS and CDR2 is YFSETQ. CDR3 protein: CASSLGGLAGGGFSEQFF. CDR3 DNA sequence: TGCGCCAGCAGCCTCGGGGGACTAGCGGGAGGTGGGTTCAGTGAGCAGTTCTTC.

The V and J genes are TRBV2 and TRBJ2-3; 9 bases are a match to TRBD1. CDR1 is SNHLY and CDR2 is FYNNEI in the germline V gene. CDR3 size: 16 residues. V gave up 3 bases and J gave up 0 bases; unmatched junction bases: 4. The CDR3, as DNA: TGTGCCAGCAGTGACACCGGGACAGGGAGCACAGATACGCAGTATTTT. It yields the protein CASSDTGTGSTDTQYF.

The V gene is TRBV5-5, the J gene TRBJ1-2, with D perhaps matching TRBD1 (5 bases). This CDR3 has 16 amino acids. V lost 0 bases and J 4 bases, leaving 16 bases between the germline ends. Germline V lookup: CDR1 SGHKS, CDR2 YYEKEE (reference sequence). The CDR3 loop reads CASSLDPGGLVYGYTF. Here the CDR3 DNA reads TGTGCCAGCAGCTTGGATCCTGGGGGGTTAGTCTATGGCTACACCTTC. The full variable domain, its missing parts supplied by reference TRBV5-5 and TRBJ1-2, is DAGVTQSPTHLIKTRGQQVTLRCSPISGHKSVSWYQQVLGQGPQFIFQYYEKEERGRGNFPDRFSARQFPNYSSELNVNALLLGDSALYLCASSLDPGGLVYGYTFGSGTRLTVV.

The chain combines TRBV29-1 with TRBJ2-1; D possibly corresponds to TRBD2 (6 bases). CDR3 length: 11 amino acids. CDR1 SQVTM and CDR2 ANQGSEA come from the germline V gene. Trimming stripped 8 bases from V and 7 bases from J, with 12 bases between. The CDR3 nucleotides read TGCAGCTTTAGACTAGAGAATGAGCAGTTCTTC. It encodes CSFRLENEQFF.

The table lists this clone with a few counts. The rearrangement joins TRBV6-5 to TRBJ1-3; D is possibly TRBD1 (5 bases). The germline gives CDR1 MNHEY, CDR2 SVGAGI. With 0 bases removed from V and 4 bases from J, the gap between germline ends came to 10 bases. This CDR3 has 15 residues. The CDR3 region has the DNA TGTGCCAGCAGTTACTCGGGGCTGAAGGGAAACACCATATATTTT. Protein sequence: CASSYSGLKGNTIYF.

This chain joins TRBV6-2 or TRBV6-3 and TRBJ1-5; 8 nucleotides match TRBD1. Germline CDR1 and CDR2: MNHEY and SVGEGT. This CDR3 is built from 17 residues. V lost 2 bases and J lost 3; bases outside the gene matches: 9. This chain's CDR3 is CASSYPSGQGANQPQHF. CDR3 in DNA: TGTGCCAGCAGTTACCCTTCCGGACAGGGCGCCAATCAGCCCCAGCATTTT.

V and J are TRBV27 and TRBJ2-7; D is undetermined. Trimming pared 6 bases from V and 7 bases from J, leaving 16 bases between. The CDR3 is made up of 13 amino acids. CDR1 is MNHEY, CDR2 SMNVEV, per germline (reference sequence). The DNA of the CDR3 is TGTGCCAGCAGCCACGCCAAGGCAGGAGAGCAGTACTTC. As protein: CASSHAKAGEQYF.

This chain uses TRBV4-3 with TRBJ1-2; D unresolved. The germline gives CDR1 LGHNA, CDR2 YSLEER. Trimming took 4 bases from V and 7 from J, leaving 10 bases between them. The CDR3 runs to 12 residues. CDR3: CASSPPEGGYTF. In DNA, the CDR3 is TGCGCCAGCAGCCCCCCGGAGGGTGGCTACACCTTC.

The chain recombines TRBV18 with TRBJ2-7; 14 bases match TRBD2. Germline CDR1 reads KGHSH; CDR2 reads LQKENI. The CDR3 is 16 amino acids. J gave up 3 bases and V 6 bases, and 7 bases lay outside the gene matches. Here the CDR3 reads CASSPGTSGSYYEQYF. In DNA form, the CDR3 reads TGTGCCAGCTCGCCCGGGACTAGCGGGAGTTACTACGAGCAGTACTTC.

The DNA for the CDR3 is TGTGCCAGCAGCGCTAATTCGGGAGTATTAGGATCCACCGGGGAGCTGTTTTTT. This translates into CASSANSGVLGSTGELFF. The rearrangement uses TRBV7-9 and TRBJ2-2, with D perhaps TRBD2 (6 bases). CDR3 length equals 18 residues. The germline CDR1 and CDR2 sequences are SEHNR and FQNEAQ (reference sequence). V was cut by 5 bases and J by 4 bases, with 23 bases left in between.

The chain links TRBV30 to TRBJ2-1, with D perhaps TRBD2 (6 bases). Trimming pared 3 bases from V and 9 bases from J, leaving 33 bases between. The CDR3 covers 19 residues. Germline lookup yields CDR1 GTSNPN and CDR2 SVGIG (reference sequence). CDR3 sequence reads: CAWRGGRTTAQSYIGEQFF. In DNA form, the CDR3 reads TGTGCCTGGAGAGGTGGACGGACTACAGCACAATCGTATATCGGTGAGCAGTTCTTC.

The J gene is TRBJ2-7, the V gene TRBV5-1; no firm D call. V lost 1 base, J lost 5 bases, and 4 bases lay in between. CDR1 SGHRS and CDR2 YFSETQ come from the germline V gene. This CDR3 region has 11 residues. DNA of the CDR3: TGCGCCAGCAGCTTGAGGAACGAGCAGTACTTC. Encoded protein: CASSLRNEQYF.

The J gene is TRBJ1-1, the V gene TRBV29-1; D uncertain. The CDR3 covers 13 residues. The V gene lost 7 bases and the J gene lost 3 bases, with 15 bases spanning the gap. Germline V gene sequence: CDR1 SQVTM, CDR2 ANQGSEA. DNA of the CDR3: TGCAGCGCCACGGTGGCCCGGTACACTGAAGCTTTCTTT. Its protein is CSATVARYTEAFF.